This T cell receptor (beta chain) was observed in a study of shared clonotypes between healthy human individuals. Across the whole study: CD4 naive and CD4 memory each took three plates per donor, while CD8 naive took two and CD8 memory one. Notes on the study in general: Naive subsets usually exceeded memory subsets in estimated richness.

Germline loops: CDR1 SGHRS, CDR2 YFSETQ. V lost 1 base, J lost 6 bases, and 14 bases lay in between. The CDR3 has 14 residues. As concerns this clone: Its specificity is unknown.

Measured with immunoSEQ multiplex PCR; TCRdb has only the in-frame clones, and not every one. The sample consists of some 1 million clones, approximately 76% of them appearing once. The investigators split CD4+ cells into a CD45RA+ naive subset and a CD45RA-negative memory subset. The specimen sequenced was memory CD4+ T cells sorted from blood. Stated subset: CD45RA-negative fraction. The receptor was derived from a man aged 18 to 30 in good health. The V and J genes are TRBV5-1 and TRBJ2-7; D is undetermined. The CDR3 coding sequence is TGCGCCAGCAGCTTGAGTCGTTGGTCTCCCGAGCAGTACTTC. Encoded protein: CASSLSRWSPEQYF.